The entry below gives a single T cell receptor (beta chain) sequence along with its context. The antigen is not known. These data originate in a study of OX40 agonist ivuxolimab in advanced cancers. Study overall: Patients in dose escalation had liver, melanoma, kidney or head and neck cancers.

Study-wide findings and caveats: Near-lowest levels of clonal expansion characterized partial responders at 0.1-3.0 mg/kg. Dose levels from 0.1 to 3.0 mg/kg saw CD4+ and CD8+ blood T cells expand clonally by week 6.

The study sampled blood at baseline, cycle 4 day 1, and cycle 7 day 1. The table came from immunoSEQ multiplex PCR; TCRdb's copy has only in-frame clones and leaves some out. The table lists 21,000 or so clones, just under 85% of them singletons, with roughly 32% in the top ten. The CDR3 runs 13 residues. Germline CDR1 reads MNHEY; CDR2 reads SMNVEV (reference sequence). The germline V and J ends were trimmed by 2 bases and 8 bases, with 13 bases remaining between them. The specimen comprised CD4+ or CD8+ T cells sorted from blood, sampled in a trial of the OX40 agonist ivuxolimab. The rearrangement uses TRBV27 and TRBJ2-7, with D hard to call. The source of this sequence is an adult with an advanced solid tumor such as melanoma, head and neck, liver or kidney cancer. The CDR3: CASSLRSERQQYF. The CDR3, as DNA: TGTGCCAGCAGTTTACGCTCGGAACGCCAGCAGTACTTC.